The rows below give T cell receptor beta chains drawn from one sample of a study of T cells in Graves' hyperthyroidism and ophthalmopathy. MiXCR, applied by TCRdb to the multiplex PCR reads, yields one record per CDR3 protein. Of 500,000 to 750,000 distinct CDR3 sequences in the sample, more than 15% are singletons; the top ten hold 6.5% to 8%. The sequencing input was blood. The origin of the receptors is a woman aged 25 to 45 with Graves' hyperthyroidism. The CDR3 runs from the conserved cysteine through the conserved F or W. A D gene is named only where the DNA matches it firmly. Part of the rows lack a size; the others show once, few, many or a class for expanded clones.

clone_size,v_call,d_call,j_call,cdr3_aa,cdr3_nt
few,TRBV15,NA,TRBJ2-3,CATSSRQRDTDTQYF,TGTGCCACCAGCTCCCGACAGAGGGACACAGATACGCAGTATTTT
NA,TRBV7-4,TRBD1,TRBJ1-6,CASSLGQDYNSPLHF,TGTGCCAGCAGCCTTGGACAGGACTATAATTCACCCCTCCACTTT
many,TRBV30,NA,TRBJ2-7,CAWNLPSYEQYF,TGTGCCTGGAATTTGCCCTCCTACGAGCAGTACTTC
many,TRBV19,NA,TRBJ2-1,CASSSGPQVYNEQFF,TGTGCCAGTAGTTCGGGACCTCAGGTCTACAATGAGCAGTTCTTC
many,TRBV10-2,NA,TRBJ2-7,CASSESADPSIYEQYF,TGCGCCAGCAGTGAGTCTGCTGACCCTAGCATCTACGAGCAGTACTTC
NA,TRBV13,TRBD2,TRBJ2-7,CASSNQGLAGDYEQYF,TGTGCCAGCAGCAACCAGGGACTAGCGGGAGACTACGAGCAGTACTTC
many,TRBV7-6,NA,TRBJ2-6,CASSLLGPGANVLTF,TGTGCCAGCAGCTTATTGGGGCCGGGGGCCAACGTCCTGACTTTC
few,TRBV19,NA,TRBJ1-5,CASSTGTLSNQPQHF,TGTGCCAGTAGTACCGGGACACTTAGCAATCAGCCCCAGCATTTT
many,TRBV7-8,NA,TRBJ2-1,CASSLWGGDEQFF,TGTGCCAGCAGCTTATGGGGGGGCGATGAGCAGTTCTTC
NA,TRBV6-1,TRBD2,TRBJ2-4,CASSEARREVWGSKNIQYF,TGTGCCAGCAGTGAAGCGCGGCGGGAGGTCTGGGGTTCCAAAAACATTCAGTACTTC
NA,TRBV28,TRBD2,TRBJ2-5,CASRRTSGKTQYF,TGTGCCAGCAGGCGGACTAGCGGGAAGACCCAGTACTTC
many,TRBV11-2,NA,TRBJ2-7,CASSLETHENYEQYF,TGTGCCAGCAGCTTAGAGACCCACGAGAACTACGAGCAGTACTTC
NA,TRBV29-1,TRBD2,TRBJ2-2,CSVGSGLAGGPGTGELFF,TGCAGCGTAGGCTCGGGACTAGCGGGAGGGCCGGGCACCGGGGAGCTGTTTTTT
few,TRBV7-3,TRBD2,TRBJ2-1,CASSDQLAGGHNEQFF,TGTGCCAGCAGCGATCAACTAGCGGGAGGGCACAATGAGCAGTTCTTC
few,TRBV20-1,TRBD2,TRBJ2-1,CSARFRAGALKFYNEQFF,TGCAGTGCTAGATTTCGAGCGGGAGCGCTTAAATTCTACAATGAGCAGTTCTTC
few,TRBV5-1,TRBD1,TRBJ1-5,CASSLAQGVQPQHF,TGCGCCAGCAGCTTGGCGCAGGGGGTTCAGCCCCAGCATTTT
NA,TRBV7-3,NA,TRBJ2-1,CASNPQSLSYNEQFF,TGTGCCAGCAACCCCCAAAGCCTCTCCTACAATGAGCAGTTCTTC
many,TRBV7-2,NA,TRBJ2-7,CASSSGLGEQYF,TGTGCCAGCAGCTCAGGGTTAGGGGAGCAGTACTTC
many,TRBV7-9,TRBD1,TRBJ2-3,CASSPRQGRRTDTQYF,TGTGCCAGCAGCCCACGACAGGGTAGGCGCACAGATACGCAGTATTTT
NA,TRBV20-1,NA,TRBJ1-4,CSARVAGANEKLFF,TGCAGTGCTAGAGTTGCAGGGGCTAATGAAAAACTGTTTTTT
many,TRBV27,NA,TRBJ2-7,CASSLLAGAAAEQYF,TGTGCCAGCAGTTTACTCGCGGGGGCCGCAGCCGAGCAGTACTTC
many,TRBV7-2,NA,TRBJ2-1,CASTVTGEWGYNEQFF,TGTGCCAGCACCGTCACGGGAGAATGGGGATACAATGAGCAGTTCTTC
NA,TRBV7-8,NA,TRBJ1-6,CASSFLRGLHNSPLHF,TGTGCCAGCAGCTTTCTTCGGGGTTTACATAATTCACCCCTCCACTTT
many,TRBV2,TRBD2,TRBJ2-1,CASSYLLSGRAGEQFF,TGTGCCAGCTCCTACCTCCTAAGCGGGAGAGCGGGTGAGCAGTTCTTC
few,TRBV5-1,NA,TRBJ1-3,CASSLEARPSGNTIYF,TGCGCCAGCAGCTTGGAAGCCAGGCCCTCTGGAAACACCATATATTTT
NA,TRBV7-3,TRBD1,TRBJ2-2,CASGGQGATNTGELFF,TGTGCCAGCGGGGGACAGGGGGCAACGAACACCGGGGAGCTGTTTTTT
few,TRBV13,NA,TRBJ1-6,CASSLSPLGAGRGSPLHF,TGTGCCAGCAGCTTATCCCCCCTCGGGGCAGGGAGAGGTTCACCCCTCCACTTT
NA,TRBV3-1,NA,TRBJ2-6,CASSHWGTSGANVLTF,TGTGCCAGCAGCCATTGGGGGACCTCTGGGGCCAACGTCCTGACTTTC
many,TRBV27,NA,TRBJ2-7,CASSWGVAGEQYF,TGTGCCAGCAGCTGGGGTGTCGCGGGCGAGCAGTACTTC
many,TRBV7-2,TRBD2,TRBJ2-1,CASSLAAGVSNEQFF,TGTGCCAGCAGCTTAGCAGCGGGAGTGAGCAATGAGCAGTTCTTC